Presented here are 18 T cell receptor beta chains from one specimen sequenced in a study of identical twins. TCRdb fed the 5' RACE reads into MiXCR, producing one record per CDR3 protein. The data show more than 350,000 distinct CDR3 sequences, around 9.7% seen once. Material for sequencing was naive T cells sorted from blood. Receptor source: a woman in her fifties or sixties in good health.

The chain uses TRBV15 and TRBJ2-5; D ambiguous. The CDR3 loop spans 13 amino acids. Trimming took 1 base from V and 4 from J, leaving 7 bases between them. The germline gives CDR1 LNHNV, CDR2 YYDKDF (reference sequence). CDR3 in amino acids: CATSRVQRETQYF. For the CDR3, the DNA is TGTGCCACCAGCAGAGTTCAGCGAGAGACCCAGTACTTC.

The rearrangement links TRBV25-1 to TRBJ2-7; 7 nucleotides align to TRBD1. The CDR3 has 14 residues. Trimming took 1 base from V and 3 from J; bases not matched to a gene: 3. From germline, CDR1 is MGHDK and CDR2 SYGVNS. CDR3 in DNA: TGTGCCAGCAGTGAATCGGGACAGAACTACGAGCAGTACTTC. As protein: CASSESGQNYEQYF.

This clonotype was seen many times. The chain joins TRBV5-1 to TRBJ2-3; TRBD1 might be the D (6 bases). The V end lost 4 bases, the J end lost 1 base, and 19 bases lay between the germline ends. CDR1 is SGHRS, CDR2 YFSETQ, per germline. The CDR3 is 17 residues long. This chain's CDR3 is CASSPIGGVVGTDTQYF. The CDR3 region has the DNA TGCGCCAGCAGCCCTATAGGGGGAGTGGTCGGCACAGATACGCAGTATTTT.

The chain employs TRBV5-1 and TRBJ2-3; either TRBD1 or TRBD2 may fit D (5 bases each). The CDR3 has 12 residues. V was shortened by 4 bases and J by 5 bases, with 8 bases between the two germline ends. Germline CDR1 and CDR2: SGHRS and YFSETQ. The CDR3: CASSRDGDTQYF. The CDR3 nucleotides are TGCGCCAGCAGCCGGGACGGAGATACGCAGTATTTT.

This clonotype has at least ten counts. This rearrangement joins TRBV9 to TRBJ2-1, with 8 positions matching TRBD1. After removal of 4 bases from V and 2 bases from J, the junction contained 14 bases not matched to a gene. Germline CDR1 and CDR2: SGDLS and YYNGEE. There are 18 residues in the CDR3. The chain's CDR3 is CASSLRTLRTGTYNEQFF. The CDR3 region has the DNA TGTGCCAGCAGCCTAAGGACTCTCAGGACAGGGACCTACAATGAGCAGTTCTTC.

This clonotype came up a few times. The V gene is TRBV29-1, the J gene TRBJ2-2; 8 nucleotides line up with TRBD2. Losses at the gene ends were 6 bases for V and 2 bases for J; bases not matched to a gene: 5. CDR3 length equals 14 residues. Germline V gene lookup returns CDR1 SQVTM and CDR2 ANQGSEA. The CDR3 reads CSVARGDNTGELFF. DNA of the CDR3: TGCAGCGTAGCGCGGGGGGATAACACCGGGGAGCTGTTTTTT.

This clonotype was detected a few times. V is TRBV24-1 and J is TRBJ2-2, with a possible D match to TRBD1 (5 bases). Germline values: CDR1 KGHDR, CDR2 SFDVKD. The CDR3 length is 16 residues. V lost 3 bases to trimming and J lost 4 bases, with 14 bases between them. The CDR3 coding sequence is TGTGCCACCAGTGATCCGGCCAGGGTCGGCACCGGGGAGCTGTTTTTT. Protein product: CATSDPARVGTGELFF.

This sequence joins TRBV5-5 and TRBJ2-2; 11 bases are shared with TRBD2. Germline V CDR1 and CDR2: SGHKS, YYEKEE (reference sequence). The CDR3 runs to 16 residues. Trimming removed 4 bases from V and 7 bases from J; junction bases left unmatched: 9. DNA of the CDR3: TGTGCCAGCAGCCCTGGGACTAGCGGAGGGGGCGGGGAGCTGTTTTTT. This gives the protein CASSPGTSGGGGELFF. Supplemented by reference TRBV5-5 and TRBJ2-2, the full variable domain reads DAGVTQSPTHLIKTRGQQVTLRCSPISGHKSVSWYQQVLGQGPQFIFQYYEKEERGRGNFPDRFSARQFPNYSSELNVNALLLGDSALYLCASSPGTSGGGGELFFGEGSRLTVL.

This clonotype has a count of ten or more. The chain employs TRBV20-1 and TRBJ2-1, with 8 bases lining up with TRBD2. This CDR3 region has 15 residues. Germline V gene sequence: CDR1 DFQATT, CDR2 SNEGSKA (reference sequence). The CDR3 loop is CRTGLVISTSNEQFF. In DNA, the CDR3 is TGCAGGACGGGACTAGTGATTTCTACGAGCAATGAGCAGTTCTTC.

This clonotype was recorded at least ten times. This rearrangement joins TRBV24-1 to TRBJ2-3; possible D gene TRBD2, 5 bases. The CDR3 is 15 amino acids. V lost 4 bases and J lost 0, with 10 bases in between. CDR1 and CDR2 (germline): KGHDR, SFDVKD. CDR3 sequence reads: CATSEGGSSTDTQYF. The CDR3 bases are TGTGCCACCAGTGAAGGAGGTTCTAGCACAGATACGCAGTATTTT.

This clonotype was detected ten times or more. The rearrangement uses TRBV29-1 and TRBJ2-1, with TRBD2 as a possible D gene (6 bases). CDR3 size: 13 residues. The germline gives CDR1 SQVTM, CDR2 ANQGSEA. V lost 3 bases, J lost 8 bases, and 14 bases lay in between. CDR3 loop: CSVDETRGHEQFF. CDR3 DNA: TGCAGCGTTGATGAGACTAGAGGGCATGAGCAGTTCTTC.

This clonotype was detected ten times or more. V and J are TRBV14 and TRBJ2-3; 10 bases are shared with TRBD1. Germline V gives CDR1 SGHDN, CDR2 FVKESK. This CDR3 is 15 amino acids long. The junction had 5 bases not matched to a gene; V was cut back by 4 bases and J by 4 bases. For the CDR3, the DNA is TGTGCCAGCAGCCTTAGGACAGGGGGAGCAGATACGCAGTATTTT. As protein: CASSLRTGGADTQYF.

This clonotype was counted between two and nine times. The chain recombines TRBV11-2 with TRBJ1-5; D gene unclear. There are 13 residues in the CDR3. Between the trimmed V and J ends, which lost 1 base and 6 bases, there was a span of 7 bases. CDR1 and CDR2 (germline): SGHAT, FQNNGV. CDR3 protein: CASSLVGSQPQHF. Written as DNA, the CDR3 is TGTGCCAGCAGCTTAGTAGGTAGTCAGCCCCAGCATTTT.

This clonotype was detected ten times or more. The chain recombines TRBV5-1 with TRBJ2-5; D perhaps matches TRBD2 (5 bases). V dropped 2 bases and J dropped 4 bases, with 6 bases sitting between them. Per germline, CDR1 SGHRS and CDR2 YFSETQ. CDR3 size: 12 residues. The CDR3 loop is CASSLEGETQYF. CDR3 DNA: TGCGCCAGCAGCTTAGAGGGAGAGACCCAGTACTTC.

This clonotype was observed many times. The J gene is TRBJ1-1, the V gene TRBV5-1, with a possible D match to TRBD1 (6 bases). The CDR3 has 15 amino acids. V was trimmed by 0 bases and J by 6 bases, leaving 15 bases between them. Germline V lookup: CDR1 SGHRS, CDR2 YFSETQ. DNA for the CDR3: TGCGCCAGCAGCTTGGAGAGGGGGAGTCTACCTGAAGCTTTCTTT. It translates to CASSLERGSLPEAFF.

The chain links TRBV10-3 to TRBJ2-7; tentatively, D is TRBD1 (6 bases). Germline V gene data show CDR1 as ENHRY and CDR2 as SYGVKD. V was trimmed by 10 bases and J by 1 base, leaving 20 bases between them. The CDR3 runs 15 residues. CDR3 nucleotides: TGTGCCACCCAAGGGACCGGGACATCGTCCTACGAGCAGTACTTC. Translating gives CATQGTGTSSYEQYF.

Details on this clonotype: A junction boundary mismatches the germline segment, possibly from a read error. The rearrangement joins TRBV7-2 to TRBJ2-5; D is perhaps TRBD2 (6 bases). CDR1 is SGHTA and CDR2 is FQGNSA in the germline V gene. This CDR3 has 20 amino acids. The CDR3 DNA follows: TGTGCCAGCAGCTTAGCGAGTCGCCGATCGTACGGGGGACCACAAGAGACCCAGTATTTC. Protein: CASSLASRRSYGGPQETQYF.

This chain uses TRBV10-3 with TRBJ2-7; 8 bases match TRBD2. The V and J ends lost 5 bases and 6 bases, in that order; junction bases with no gene match: 6. The germline V gene encodes CDR1 ENHRY and CDR2 SYGVKD. The CDR3 sequence is 13 residues long. CDR3 DNA: TGTGCCATCAGTTCAGGACTAGCCGGCGAGCAGTACGTC. This sequence encodes CAISSGLAGEQYV.